This entry describes one T cell receptor beta chain. Antigen unknown. This record comes from a study of blood T cells in healthy people across ages. Findings of the study overall: Significant beta diversity loss was already apparent by age roughly 38, declining roughly linearly.

A J-beta primer mix and a sample-barcoded 5' primer were used in a second PCR of about 7 to 12 cycles. A single record per CDR3 protein comes from TCRdb applying MiXCR to the 5' RACE reads. Here the sample spans around 1.5 million distinct CDR3 sequences, 45% to 70% being singletons. The source material was blood. The receptor was derived from a man younger than 35 in good health.

CDR3 sequence (DNA): TGTGCCAGCAGCCAAGATTGGGGGGTCGGGCACTACGAGCAGTACTTC. It encodes CASSQDWGVGHYEQYF. V and J are TRBV3-1 and TRBJ2-7, with D possibly matching TRBD2 (6 bases). V lost 0 bases, J lost 3 bases, and 15 bases lay in between. Per germline, CDR1 LGHDT and CDR2 YNNKEL (reference sequence). The CDR3 spans 16 residues.